This is a list of T cell receptor beta chains from one sample in a study of cytomegalovirus exposure and HLA in healthy donors. This table comes from immunoSEQ multiplex PCR, and its TCRdb copy is limited to in-frame clones, with some not included. The sample includes 170,000 or so clones, roughly 79% of them seen just once. Sequencing was performed on PBMCs. These receptors were taken from a male donor in good health and CMV-seronegative. CDR3s include the opening cysteine and the closing phenylalanine or tryptophan. A D gene is named only where the DNA matches it firmly. Only part of the rows carry a size: once, few, many, or a class if the clone is expanded.

v_gene: TRBV5-4
j_gene: TRBJ2-1
d_gene: .
abundance: .
CDR3aa: CASSLGASGSSYNEQFF
CDR3nt: TGTGCCAGCAGCTTGGGGGCGAGCGGTAGCTCCTACAATGAGCAGTTCTTC

v_gene: TRBV28
j_gene: TRBJ1-5
d_gene: TRBD1
abundance: .
CDR3aa: CASSLRTGGSNQPQHF
CDR3nt: TGTGCCAGCAGTTTAAGGACAGGGGGTAGCAATCAGCCCCAGCATTTT

v_gene: TRBV2
j_gene: TRBJ2-2
d_gene: .
abundance: .
CDR3aa: CASSENRVNTGELFF
CDR3nt: TGTGCCAGCAGTGAAAACAGGGTTAACACCGGGGAGCTGTTTTTT

v_gene: TRBV19
j_gene: TRBJ2-2
d_gene: TRBD2
abundance: .
CDR3aa: CATRRGRDTGELFF
CDR3nt: TGTGCCACCAGGCGCGGGAGGGATACCGGGGAGCTGTTTTTT

v_gene: TRBV19
j_gene: TRBJ1-2
d_gene: .
abundance: .
CDR3aa: CASNWEGRANYGYTF
CDR3nt: TGTGCCAGCAATTGGGAGGGAAGAGCTAACTATGGCTACACCTTC

v_gene: TRBV28
j_gene: TRBJ1-2
d_gene: TRBD1
abundance: .
CDR3aa: CASRQAGGEGDYGYTF
CDR3nt: TGTGCCAGCAGACAAGCAGGGGGCGAGGGCGACTATGGCTACACCTTC

v_gene: TRBV10-3
j_gene: TRBJ1-1
d_gene: TRBD1
abundance: .
CDR3aa: CAISGSLDRDMNTEAFF
CDR3nt: TGTGCCATCAGTGGTTCCTTGGACAGGGATATGAACACTGAAGCTTTCTTT

v_gene: TRBV11-2
j_gene: TRBJ1-2
d_gene: .
abundance: .
CDR3aa: CASSSVAGNGYTF
CDR3nt: TGTGCCAGCAGCTCAGTGGCAGGGAATGGCTACACCTTC

v_gene: TRBV5-1
j_gene: TRBJ2-1
d_gene: .
abundance: few
CDR3aa: CASSSTVNSYNEQFF
CDR3nt: TGCGCCAGCAGCTCGACAGTCAACTCCTACAATGAGCAGTTCTTC

v_gene: TRBV7-9
j_gene: TRBJ2-1
d_gene: .
abundance: .
CDR3aa: CASSLNAVGNEQFF
CDR3nt: TGTGCCAGCAGCCTCAACGCGGTCGGTAATGAGCAGTTCTTC

v_gene: TRBV4-1
j_gene: TRBJ1-5
d_gene: .
abundance: .
CDR3aa: CASSQEAGYQPQHF
CDR3nt: TGCGCCAGCAGCCAAGAGGCAGGGTATCAGCCCCAGCATTTT

v_gene: TRBV6-6
j_gene: TRBJ2-7
d_gene: TRBD2
abundance: .
CDR3aa: CASSDPGRASDEQYF
CDR3nt: TGTGCCAGCAGTGATCCCGGGAGGGCCTCGGACGAGCAGTACTTC

v_gene: TRBV10-1
j_gene: TRBJ2-6
d_gene: TRBD2
abundance: .
CDR3aa: CASSEASGGSGANVLTF
CDR3nt: TGCGCCAGCAGTGAGGCTAGCGGGGGTTCTGGGGCCAACGTCCTGACTTTC